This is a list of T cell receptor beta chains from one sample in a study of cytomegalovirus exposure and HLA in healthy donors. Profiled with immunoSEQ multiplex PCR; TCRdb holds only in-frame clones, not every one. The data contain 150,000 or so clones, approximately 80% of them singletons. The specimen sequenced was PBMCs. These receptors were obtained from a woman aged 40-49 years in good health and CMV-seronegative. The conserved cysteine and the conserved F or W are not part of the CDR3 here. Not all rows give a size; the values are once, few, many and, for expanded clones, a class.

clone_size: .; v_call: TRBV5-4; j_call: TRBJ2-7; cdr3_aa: ASSKGNEQY
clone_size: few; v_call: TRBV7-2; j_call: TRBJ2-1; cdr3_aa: ASSLLAGPYNEQF
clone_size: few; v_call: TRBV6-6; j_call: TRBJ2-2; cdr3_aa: ASSYMAGGPAGELF
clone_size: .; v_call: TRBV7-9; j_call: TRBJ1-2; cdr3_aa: ASSRGQGGLDGYT
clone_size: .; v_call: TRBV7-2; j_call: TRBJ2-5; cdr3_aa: ASSLMAEETQY
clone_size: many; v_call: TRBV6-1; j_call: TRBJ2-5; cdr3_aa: ASSELAGGPETQY
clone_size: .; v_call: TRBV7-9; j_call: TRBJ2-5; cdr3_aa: ASSLEQGRGETQY
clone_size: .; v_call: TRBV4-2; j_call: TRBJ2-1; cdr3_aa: ASSHLLAGGYNEQF
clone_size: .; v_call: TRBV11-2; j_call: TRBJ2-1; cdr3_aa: ASSLFSSYNEQF
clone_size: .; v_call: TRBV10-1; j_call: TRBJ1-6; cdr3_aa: ASSKQGGSPLH
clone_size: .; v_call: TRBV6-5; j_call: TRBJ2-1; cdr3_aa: ASSNRGQRYNEQF
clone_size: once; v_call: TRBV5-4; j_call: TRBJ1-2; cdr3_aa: ASSLRDRGYYGYT
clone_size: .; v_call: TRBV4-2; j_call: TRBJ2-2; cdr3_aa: ASSPRAVFTGELF
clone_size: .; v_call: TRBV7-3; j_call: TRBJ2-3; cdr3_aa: ASSLDSGVLTDTQY
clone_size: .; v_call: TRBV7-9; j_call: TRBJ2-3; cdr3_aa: ASSLYRGRSTDTQY
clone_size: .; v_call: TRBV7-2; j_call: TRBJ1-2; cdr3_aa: ASSLALGQGAREDYGYT
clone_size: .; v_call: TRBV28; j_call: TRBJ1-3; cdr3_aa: ASSPHRFSGGNTIY
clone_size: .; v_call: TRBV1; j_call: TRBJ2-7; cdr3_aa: TSSQGYGSSYEQY
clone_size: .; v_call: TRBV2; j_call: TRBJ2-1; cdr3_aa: ASSISGRALEQF
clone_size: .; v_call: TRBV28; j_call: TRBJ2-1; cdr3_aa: ASSRTEIQGNEQF
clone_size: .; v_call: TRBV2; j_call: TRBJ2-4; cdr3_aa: ASSLSLENIQY
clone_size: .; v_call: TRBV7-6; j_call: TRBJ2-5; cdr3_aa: ASSFSGVVETQY
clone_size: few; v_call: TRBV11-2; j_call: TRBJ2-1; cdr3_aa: ASSSTSGDNEQF
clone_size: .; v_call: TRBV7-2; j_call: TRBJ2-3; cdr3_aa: ASSLLAGTTDTQY
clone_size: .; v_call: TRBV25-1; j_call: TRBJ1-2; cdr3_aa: ASSAQGGYYGYT
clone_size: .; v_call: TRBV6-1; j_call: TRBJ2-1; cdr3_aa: ACRRTGGLNEQF
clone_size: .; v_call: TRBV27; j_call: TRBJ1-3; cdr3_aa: ASSSDSEEPSGGSGNTIY
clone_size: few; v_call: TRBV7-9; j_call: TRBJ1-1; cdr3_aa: ASSSRSLEAF
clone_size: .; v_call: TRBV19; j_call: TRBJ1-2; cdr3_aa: ASTPDTQDRGNGYT
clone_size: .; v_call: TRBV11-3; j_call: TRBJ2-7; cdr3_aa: ASSLVGGADSRY
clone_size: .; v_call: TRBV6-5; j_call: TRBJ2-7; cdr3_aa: ASSQGLTGEQY
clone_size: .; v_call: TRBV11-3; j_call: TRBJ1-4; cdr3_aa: ASSITGYWATNEKLF
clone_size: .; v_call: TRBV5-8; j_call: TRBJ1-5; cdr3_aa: ASSLVHLNQPQH
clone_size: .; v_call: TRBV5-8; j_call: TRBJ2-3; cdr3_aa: ASTLGRGSTDTQY
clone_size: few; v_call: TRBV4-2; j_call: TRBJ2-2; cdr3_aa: ASSQNPGLAVSNTGELF
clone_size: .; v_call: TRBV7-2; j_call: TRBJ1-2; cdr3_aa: ASSLVGQGLAYGYT
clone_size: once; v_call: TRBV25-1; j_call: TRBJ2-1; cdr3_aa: ASSGYIYNEQF
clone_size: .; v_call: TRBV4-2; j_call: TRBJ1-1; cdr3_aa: ASSQAPGQGDTEAF
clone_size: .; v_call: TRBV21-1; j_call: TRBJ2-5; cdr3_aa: ASSKSGPLTGVKKKQETQY
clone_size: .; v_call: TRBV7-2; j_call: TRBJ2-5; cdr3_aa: ASSSGLAGGWETQY
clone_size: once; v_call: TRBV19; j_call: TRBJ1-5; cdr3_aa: ASRTGAASNQPQH
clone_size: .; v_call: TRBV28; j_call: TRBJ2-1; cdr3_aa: ASSSALARAYNEQF
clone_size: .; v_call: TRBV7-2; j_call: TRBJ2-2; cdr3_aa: ASRRQGTPGELF
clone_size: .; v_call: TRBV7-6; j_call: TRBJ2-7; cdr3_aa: ASSEDRVREQY
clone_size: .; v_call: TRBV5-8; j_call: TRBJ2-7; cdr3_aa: ASSLAREQY
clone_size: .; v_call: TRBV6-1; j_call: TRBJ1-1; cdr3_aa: ATILYRERHTEAF
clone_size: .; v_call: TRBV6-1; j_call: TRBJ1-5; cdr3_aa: ASSARGGLSNQPQH
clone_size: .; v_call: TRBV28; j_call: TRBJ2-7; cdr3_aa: ASSRTGSFYEQY